What follows is one T cell receptor beta chain and its context. J lost 4 bases, V lost 3 bases, and 6 bases had no gene match. CDR3 size: 15 residues. Germline CDR1 is KGHSH and CDR2 is LQKENI. These data come from a study of cytomegalovirus exposure and HLA in healthy donors. Study as a whole: An analysis done earlier identified approximately 120 million unique TCR beta sequences from about 180 million T cells.

The PCR had 60 Vbeta and 13 Jbeta primers. The assay was immunoSEQ multiplex PCR, and TCRdb's table has in-frame clones only and misses some. The sample holds roughly 100,000 clones, around 61% seen once. The sample consisted of PBMCs. V and J are TRBV18 and TRBJ2-1; 7 nucleotides line up with TRBD1. This clonotype was sampled from a woman aged 45-65 years in good health and CMV-seronegative. CDR3 amino acids: CASSPGTAGYNEQFF. DNA for the CDR3: TGTGCCAGCTCACCCGGGACAGCAGGATACAATGAGCAGTTCTTC.